The T cell receptor (beta chain) described here comes from a study of blood T cells in healthy people across ages. Caucasian individuals from Russia who were healthy and aged about 6 to 95 acted as donors. Per individual sample, total RNA of at least 5.5 micrograms was extracted. The second PCR ran roughly 6 to 11 cycles with a sample-barcoded 5' primer and J-beta primers. Each cDNA molecule, via a template-switch adaptor with 12 random nucleotides, was tagged. TCRdb passed the 5' RACE reads through MiXCR, listing each CDR3 protein once. The data show roughly 730,000 distinct CDR3 sequences, about 56% seen once. V lost 0 bases and J lost 7, with 14 bases in between. CDR1 is SGHRS, CDR2 YFSETQ, per germline. The CDR3 has 15 residues. A note on this clonotype: Antigen: not known.

The study, taken as a whole, reports: Compared with aged donors, long-lived donors showed fewer expanded clones, suggesting selection.

The sample was blood. The chain carries TRBV5-1 and TRBJ2-1, with D perhaps matching TRBD2 (6 bases). This TCR came from a man aged 35-49 years in good health. The CDR3 loop is CASSLGGGEGNEQFF. CDR3 in DNA: TGCGCCAGCAGCTTGGGTGGCGGGGAAGGGAATGAGCAGTTCTTC.